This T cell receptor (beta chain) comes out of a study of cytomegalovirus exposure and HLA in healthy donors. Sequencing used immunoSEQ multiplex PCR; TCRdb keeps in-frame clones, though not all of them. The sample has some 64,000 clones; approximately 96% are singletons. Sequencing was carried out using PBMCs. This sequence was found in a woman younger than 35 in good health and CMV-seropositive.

Here the CDR3 DNA reads TGTGCCAGCTCACCCTTACAGGGCCCCACTGAAGCTTTCTTT. Its translation is CASSPLQGPTEAFF. This chain joins TRBV18 and TRBJ1-1; TRBD1 might be the D (6 bases). This CDR3 comprises 14 residues. Trimming removed 3 bases from V and 4 bases from J, with 12 bases in between. The germline V gene has CDR1 KGHSH and CDR2 LQKENI. The full variable domain, with the rest looked up from reference TRBV18 and TRBJ1-1, is NAGVMQNPRHLVRRRGQEARLRCSPMKGHSHVYWYRQLPEEGLKFMVYLQKENIIDESGMPKERFSAEFPKEGPSILRIQQVVRGDSAAYFCASSPLQGPTEAFFGQGTRLTVV.